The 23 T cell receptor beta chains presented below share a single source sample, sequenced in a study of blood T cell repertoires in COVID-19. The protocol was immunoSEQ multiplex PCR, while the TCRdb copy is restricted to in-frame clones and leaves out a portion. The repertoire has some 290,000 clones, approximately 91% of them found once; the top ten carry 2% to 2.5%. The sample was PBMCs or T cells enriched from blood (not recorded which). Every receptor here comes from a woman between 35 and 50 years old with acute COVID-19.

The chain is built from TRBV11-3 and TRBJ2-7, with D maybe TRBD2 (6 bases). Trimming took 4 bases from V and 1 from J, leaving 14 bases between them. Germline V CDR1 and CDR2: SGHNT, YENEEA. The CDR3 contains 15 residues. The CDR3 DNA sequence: TGTGCCAGCAGCTGGGAGGCGGGACCGTCCTACGAGCAGTACTTC. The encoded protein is CASSWEAGPSYEQYF.

The CDR3 region has the DNA TGTGCCACACAGGGGGCTAGGGGCTACACCTTC. Translated, it gives CATQGARGYTF. The chain combines TRBV24-1 with TRBJ1-2, with TRBD1 identical over 9 bases. Germline assignment: CDR1 KGHDR and CDR2 SFDVKD. This CDR3 has 11 residues. After removal of 10 bases from V and 8 bases from J, the junction contained 4 bases not matched to a gene.

Written as DNA, the CDR3 is TGTGCCAGCAGCTGGACTAGCGGTAGCTCCTACAATGAGCAGTTCTTC. The encoded protein is CASSWTSGSSYNEQFF. The V and J genes are TRBV3-1 (or the pseudogene TRBV3-2) and TRBJ2-1; 10 bases are shared with TRBD2. V lost 5 bases, J lost 0 bases, and 4 bases stayed unmatched. The CDR3 spans 16 residues. Germline-derived CDR1 and CDR2 are LGHDT and YNNKEL (reference sequence).

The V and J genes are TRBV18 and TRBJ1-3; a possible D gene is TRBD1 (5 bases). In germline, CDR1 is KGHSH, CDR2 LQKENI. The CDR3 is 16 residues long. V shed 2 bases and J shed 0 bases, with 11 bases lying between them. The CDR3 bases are TGTGCCAGCTCACCAGTGGGGGGACTCTCTGGAAACACCATATATTTT. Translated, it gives CASSPVGGLSGNTIYF.

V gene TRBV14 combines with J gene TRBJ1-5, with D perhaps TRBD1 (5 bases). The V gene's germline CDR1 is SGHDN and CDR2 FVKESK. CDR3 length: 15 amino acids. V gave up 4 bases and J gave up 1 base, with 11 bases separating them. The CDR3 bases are TGTGCCAGCAGCCCGGGGGGGGTGAGCAATCAGCCCCAGCATTTT. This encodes CASSPGGVSNQPQHF.

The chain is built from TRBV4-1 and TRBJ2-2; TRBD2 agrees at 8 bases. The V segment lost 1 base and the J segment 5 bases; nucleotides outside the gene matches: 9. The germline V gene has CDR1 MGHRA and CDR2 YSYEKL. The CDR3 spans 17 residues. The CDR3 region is CASSQVAGYAATGELFF. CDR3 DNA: TGCGCCAGCAGCCAAGTAGCGGGATACGCGGCGACCGGGGAGCTGTTTTTT.

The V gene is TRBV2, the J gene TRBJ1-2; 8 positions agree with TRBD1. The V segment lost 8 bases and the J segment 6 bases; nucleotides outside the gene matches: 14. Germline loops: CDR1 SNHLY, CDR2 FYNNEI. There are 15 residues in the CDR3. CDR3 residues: CASAGAGGPSNGYTF. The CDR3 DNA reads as TGTGCCAGCGCCGGAGCAGGGGGCCCAAGCAATGGCTACACCTTC.

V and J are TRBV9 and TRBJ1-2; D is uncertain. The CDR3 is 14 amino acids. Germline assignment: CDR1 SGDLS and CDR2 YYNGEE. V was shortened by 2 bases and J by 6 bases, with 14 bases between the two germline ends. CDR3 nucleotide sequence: TGTGCCAGCAGCGTTGGACGGACTGGTGATGGCTACACCTTC. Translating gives CASSVGRTGDGYTF. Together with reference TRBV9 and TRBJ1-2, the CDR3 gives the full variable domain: DSGVTQTPKHLITATGQRVTLRCSPRSGDLSVYWYQQSLDQGLQFLIQYYNGEERAKGNILERFSAQQFPDLHSELNLSSLELGDSALYFCASSVGRTGDGYTFGSGTRLTVV.

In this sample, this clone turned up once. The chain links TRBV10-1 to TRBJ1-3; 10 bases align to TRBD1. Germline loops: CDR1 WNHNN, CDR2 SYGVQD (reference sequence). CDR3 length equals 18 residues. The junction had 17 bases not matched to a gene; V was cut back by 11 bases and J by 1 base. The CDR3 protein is CAFLPGTGAPVSGNTIYF. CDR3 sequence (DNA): TGCGCCTTCCTCCCCGGGACAGGGGCCCCGGTGTCTGGAAACACCATATATTTT.

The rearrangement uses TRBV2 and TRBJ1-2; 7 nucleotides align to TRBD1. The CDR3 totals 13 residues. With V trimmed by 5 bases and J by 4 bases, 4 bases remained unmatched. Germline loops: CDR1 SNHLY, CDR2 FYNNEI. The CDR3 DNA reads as TGTGCCAGCAGTCTGAAGGGGGCCTATGGCTACACCTTC. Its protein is CASSLKGAYGYTF.

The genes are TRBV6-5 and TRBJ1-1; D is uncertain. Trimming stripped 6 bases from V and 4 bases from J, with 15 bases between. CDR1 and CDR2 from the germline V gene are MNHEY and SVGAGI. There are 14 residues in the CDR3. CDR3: CASRRGVLGTEAFF. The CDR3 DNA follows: TGTGCCAGCAGGCGGGGTGTCCTCGGCACTGAAGCTTTCTTT.

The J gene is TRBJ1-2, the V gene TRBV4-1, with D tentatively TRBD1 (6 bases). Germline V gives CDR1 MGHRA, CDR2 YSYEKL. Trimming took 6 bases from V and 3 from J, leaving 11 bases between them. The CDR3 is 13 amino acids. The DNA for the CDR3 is TGCGCCAGCAGGAGGGCAGGGGACTATGGCTACACCTTC. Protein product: CASRRAGDYGYTF.

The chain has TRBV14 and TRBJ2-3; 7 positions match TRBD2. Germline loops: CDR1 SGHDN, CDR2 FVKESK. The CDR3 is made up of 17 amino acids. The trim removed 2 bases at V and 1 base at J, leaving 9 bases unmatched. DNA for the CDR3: TGTGCCAGCAGCCAATATACGAGTGGGAGGGGCACAGATACGCAGTATTTT. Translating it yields CASSQYTSGRGTDTQYF.

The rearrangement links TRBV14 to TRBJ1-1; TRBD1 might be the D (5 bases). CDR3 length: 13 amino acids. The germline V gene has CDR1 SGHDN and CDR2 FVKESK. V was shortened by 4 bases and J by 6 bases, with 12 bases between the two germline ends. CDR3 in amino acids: CASSLVRAAEAFF. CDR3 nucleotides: TGTGCCAGCAGCCTCGTCAGGGCAGCTGAAGCTTTCTTT.

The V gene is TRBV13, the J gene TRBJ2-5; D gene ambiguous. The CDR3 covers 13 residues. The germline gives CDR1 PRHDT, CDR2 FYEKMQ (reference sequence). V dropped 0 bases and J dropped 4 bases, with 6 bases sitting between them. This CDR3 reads CASSLGTGETQYF. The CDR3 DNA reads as TGTGCCAGCAGCTTAGGAACCGGAGAGACCCAGTACTTC. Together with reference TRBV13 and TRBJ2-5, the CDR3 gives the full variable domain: AAGVIQSPRHLIKEKRETATLKCYPIPRHDTVYWYQQGPGQDPQFLISFYEKMQSDKGSIPDRFSAQQFSDYHSELNMSSLELGDSALYFCASSLGTGETQYFGPGTRLLVL.

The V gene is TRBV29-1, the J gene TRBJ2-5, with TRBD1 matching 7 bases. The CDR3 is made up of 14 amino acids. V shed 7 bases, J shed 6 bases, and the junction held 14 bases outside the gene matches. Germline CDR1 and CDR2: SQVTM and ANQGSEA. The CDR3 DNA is TGCAGCGGAAGACCGGGACAGTCATTAAAGACCCAGTACTTC. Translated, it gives CSGRPGQSLKTQYF.

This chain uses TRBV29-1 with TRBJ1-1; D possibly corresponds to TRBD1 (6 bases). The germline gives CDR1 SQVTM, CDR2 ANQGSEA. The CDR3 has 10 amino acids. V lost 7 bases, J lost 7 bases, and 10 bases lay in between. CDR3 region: CSADRYEAFF. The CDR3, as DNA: TGCAGCGCTGACAGGTATGAAGCTTTCTTT.

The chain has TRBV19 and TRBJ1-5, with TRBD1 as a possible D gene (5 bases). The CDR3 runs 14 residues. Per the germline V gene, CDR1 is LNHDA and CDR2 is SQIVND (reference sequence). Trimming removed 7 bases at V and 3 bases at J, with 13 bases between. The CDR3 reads CASMRGGYNQPQHF. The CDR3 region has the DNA TGTGCCAGTATGAGGGGAGGGTACAATCAGCCCCAGCATTTT.

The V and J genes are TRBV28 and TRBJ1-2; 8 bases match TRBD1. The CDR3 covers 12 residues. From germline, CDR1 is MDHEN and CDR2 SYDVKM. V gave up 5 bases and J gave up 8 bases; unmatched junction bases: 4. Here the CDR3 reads CASSQGARGYTF. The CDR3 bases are TGTGCCAGCAGTCAGGGGGCGAGAGGCTACACCTTC.

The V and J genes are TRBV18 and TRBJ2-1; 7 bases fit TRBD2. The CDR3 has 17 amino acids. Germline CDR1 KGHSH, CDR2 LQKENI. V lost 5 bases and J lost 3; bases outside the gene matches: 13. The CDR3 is CASSSVTLASGYNEQFF. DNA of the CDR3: TGTGCCAGCTCATCCGTTACTCTGGCTAGCGGCTACAATGAGCAGTTCTTC.

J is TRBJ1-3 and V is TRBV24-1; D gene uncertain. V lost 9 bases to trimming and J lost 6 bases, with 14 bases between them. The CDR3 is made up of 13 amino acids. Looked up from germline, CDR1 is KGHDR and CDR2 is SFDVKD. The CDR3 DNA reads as TGTGCCACCTCTGCGGTTAATGAAAACACCATATATTTT. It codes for CATSAVNENTIYF.

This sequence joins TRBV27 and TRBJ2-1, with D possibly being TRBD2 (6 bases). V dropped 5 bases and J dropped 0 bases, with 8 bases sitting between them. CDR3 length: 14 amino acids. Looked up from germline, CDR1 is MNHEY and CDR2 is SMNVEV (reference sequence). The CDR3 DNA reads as TGTGCCAGCAGTGCGGGATACTCCTACAATGAGCAGTTCTTC. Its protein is CASSAGYSYNEQFF.

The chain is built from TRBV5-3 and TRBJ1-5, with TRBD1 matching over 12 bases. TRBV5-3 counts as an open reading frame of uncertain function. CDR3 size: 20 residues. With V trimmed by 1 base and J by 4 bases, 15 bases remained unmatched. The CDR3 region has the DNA TGTGCCAGAAGCTTGTTGTCCGGGGACAGGGGGCGCCCCCCTAATCAGCCCCAGCATTTT. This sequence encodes CARSLLSGDRGRPPNQPQHF.